This TCR beta chain comes out of a study of tumor and adjacent non-tumor tissue in lung cancer. Overall study: Patients comprised about a dozen adenocarcinoma, 2 squamous cell carcinoma and 1 small cell lung cancer. Findings and caveats of the study: Significantly higher TCR diversity was found in tumor than normal lung. Normal lung showed higher cumulative top 100 clone frequency than tumor.

As for this clonotype: Its antigen remains unknown.

Germline loops: CDR1 SGHAT, CDR2 FQNNGV. The length of the CDR3 is 11 residues. V was cut by 6 bases and J by 13 bases, with 16 bases left in between. No cell sorting was done before RNA was extracted from the tissue. Distant lung tissue was collected more than 3 cm away from the tumor edge. TCRbeta libraries were built with three rounds of nested PCR, modified from ARM-PCR. Using its own MiXCR run on the multiplex PCR reads, TCRdb lists one record per CDR3 protein. The sample contains around 60,000 distinct CDR3 sequences, around two thirds of which appear only once. The sequence came from a man between 65 and 85 years old with non-small cell lung cancer. The chain combines TRBV11-2 with TRBJ2-7; D may correspond to TRBD1 or TRBD2 (5 bases each). The sequenced sample consisted of distant non-tumor lung tissue. CDR3 nucleotides: TGTGCCAGCAGTTTGGGGACCGAGTACTACTTC. This codes for CASSLGTEYYF.